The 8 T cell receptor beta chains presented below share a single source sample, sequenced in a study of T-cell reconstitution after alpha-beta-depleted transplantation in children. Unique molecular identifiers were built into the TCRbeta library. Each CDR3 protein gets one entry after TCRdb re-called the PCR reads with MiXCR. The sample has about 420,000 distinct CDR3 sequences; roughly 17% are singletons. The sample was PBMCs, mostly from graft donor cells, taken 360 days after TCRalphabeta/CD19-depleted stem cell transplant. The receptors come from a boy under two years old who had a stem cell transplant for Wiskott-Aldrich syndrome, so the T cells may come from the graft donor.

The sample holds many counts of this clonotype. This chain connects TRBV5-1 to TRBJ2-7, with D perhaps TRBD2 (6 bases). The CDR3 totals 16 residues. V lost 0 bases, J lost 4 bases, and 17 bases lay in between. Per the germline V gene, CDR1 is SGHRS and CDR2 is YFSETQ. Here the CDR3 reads CASSLAGSPTSYEQYF. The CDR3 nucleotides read TGCGCCAGCAGCTTGGCCGGGAGCCCCACCTCATACGAGCAGTACTTC.

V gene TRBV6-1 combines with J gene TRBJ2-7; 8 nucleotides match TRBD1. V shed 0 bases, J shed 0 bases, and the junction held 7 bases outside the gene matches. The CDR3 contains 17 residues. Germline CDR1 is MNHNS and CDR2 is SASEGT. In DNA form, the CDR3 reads TGTGCCAGCAGTGAAGCCCCCGGGACAGGTTCCTCCTACGAGCAGTACTTC. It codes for CASSEAPGTGSSYEQYF.

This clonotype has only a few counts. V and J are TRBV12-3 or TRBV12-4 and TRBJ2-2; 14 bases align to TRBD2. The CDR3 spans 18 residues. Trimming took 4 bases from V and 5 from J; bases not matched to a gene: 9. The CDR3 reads CASSSIWGLAGVTGELFF. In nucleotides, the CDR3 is TGTGCCAGCAGTTCCATTTGGGGACTAGCGGGAGTAACCGGGGAGCTGTTTTTT.

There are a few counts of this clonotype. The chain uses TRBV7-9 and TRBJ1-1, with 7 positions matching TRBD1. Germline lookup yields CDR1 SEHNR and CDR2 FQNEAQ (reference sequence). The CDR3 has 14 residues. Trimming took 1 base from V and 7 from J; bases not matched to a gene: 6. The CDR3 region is CASSLGSGQNEAFF. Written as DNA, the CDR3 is TGTGCCAGCAGCTTAGGATCGGGACAGAATGAAGCTTTCTTT.

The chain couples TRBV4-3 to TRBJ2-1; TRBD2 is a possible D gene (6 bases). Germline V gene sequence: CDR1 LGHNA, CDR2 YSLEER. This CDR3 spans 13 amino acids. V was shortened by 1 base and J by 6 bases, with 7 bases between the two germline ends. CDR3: CASSQGLVNEQFF. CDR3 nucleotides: TGCGCCAGCAGCCAAGGACTAGTCAATGAGCAGTTCTTC.

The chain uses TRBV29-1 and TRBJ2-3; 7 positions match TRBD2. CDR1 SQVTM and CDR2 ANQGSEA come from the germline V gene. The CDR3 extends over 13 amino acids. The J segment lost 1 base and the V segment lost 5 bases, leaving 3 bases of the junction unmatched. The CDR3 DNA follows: TGCAGCGTTTCTCGGGGGGGCACAGATACGCAGTATTTT. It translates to CSVSRGGTDTQYF.

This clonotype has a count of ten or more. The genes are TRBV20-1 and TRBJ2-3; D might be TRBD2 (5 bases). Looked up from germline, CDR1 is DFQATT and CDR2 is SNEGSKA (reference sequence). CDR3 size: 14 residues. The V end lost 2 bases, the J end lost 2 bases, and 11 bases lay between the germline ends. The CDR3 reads CSARSGENTDTQYF. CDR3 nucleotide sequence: TGCAGTGCTAGATCCGGGGAGAACACAGATACGCAGTATTTT.

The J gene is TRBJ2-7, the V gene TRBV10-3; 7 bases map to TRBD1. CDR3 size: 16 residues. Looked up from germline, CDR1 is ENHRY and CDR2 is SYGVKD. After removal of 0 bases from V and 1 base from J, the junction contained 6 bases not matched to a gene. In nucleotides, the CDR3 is TGTGCCATCAGTGAGTCGTACAGGGGTTTTTCCTACGAGCAGTACTTC. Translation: CAISESYRGFSYEQYF.